A selection of T cell receptor beta chains follows, all from one sample in a study of T cells after yellow fever vaccination. From the 5' RACE reads, TCRdb called clonotypes with MiXCR, one entry per CDR3 protein. The data show 200,000 to 300,000 distinct CDR3 sequences, 10% to 15% seen once. Sequencing was performed on CD4+ T cells sorted from PBMCs, taken 45 days after the yellow fever booster vaccination. Receptors originate from a man under 40 who received the YFV17D yellow fever vaccine. CDR3s include the opening cysteine and the closing phenylalanine or tryptophan. Each record gives: CDR3 length, clone size, V gene, J gene, D gene, CDR3 protein, CDR3 DNA. A D gene is named only where the DNA matches it firmly. Clone sizes are given selectively: once, few, many, or a class where the clone is expanded.

16	few	TRBV5-5	TRBJ2-2	NA	CASSLEAGANTGELFF	TGTGCCAGCAGCTTGGAGGCAGGCGCGAACACCGGGGAGCTGTTTTTT
12	NA	TRBV15	TRBJ2-5	NA	CATSKRQETQYF	TGTGCCACCAGTAAGCGGCAAGAGACCCAGTACTTC
15	few	TRBV7-2	TRBJ2-4	NA	CASSLRLGDANIQYF	TGTGCCAGCAGCTTACGATTGGGTGATGCAAACATTCAGTACTTC
13	many	TRBV7-3	TRBJ1-1	NA	CASSLEPNTEAFF	TGTGCCAGCAGCTTAGAGCCCAACACTGAAGCTTTCTTT
13	few	TRBV5-1	TRBJ2-5	TRBD1	CASSRGQGETQYF	TGCGCCAGCAGCCGCGGACAGGGAGAGACCCAGTACTTC
12	few	TRBV12-3/TRBV12-4	TRBJ2-1	NA	CASRRGRNEQFF	TGTGCCAGCAGGCGGGGACGGAATGAGCAGTTCTTC
11	few	TRBV12-3/TRBV12-4	TRBJ2-1	NA	CASSLGAKQFF	TGTGCCAGCAGTTTGGGCGCAAAGCAGTTCTTC
14	NA	TRBV7-3	TRBJ2-2	NA	CASSLSDVSGELFF	TGTGCCAGCAGCTTATCGGACGTCTCCGGGGAGCTGTTTTTT
12	few	TRBV28	TRBJ2-1	NA	CASTSSPREQFF	TGTGCCAGCACCTCGAGTCCGCGGGAGCAGTTCTTC
12	few	TRBV29-1	TRBJ1-5	NA	CSVSLENQPQHF	TGCAGCGTTTCCCTTGAGAATCAGCCCCAGCATTTT
15	few	TRBV10-3	TRBJ2-4	TRBD2	CAISEGTSGGYIQYF	TGTGCCATCAGTGAAGGGACTAGCGGGGGGTACATTCAGTACTTC
15	NA	TRBV5-5	TRBJ1-1	NA	CASSLGPRRDTEAFF	TGTGCCAGCAGCTTGGGGCCGAGGAGGGACACTGAAGCTTTCTTT
13	NA	TRBV6-6	TRBJ1-1	NA	CASSLLGETEAFF	TGTGCCAGCAGCCTACTCGGGGAGACTGAAGCTTTCTTT
14	NA	TRBV5-1	TRBJ1-1	NA	CASSLERGNTEAFF	TGCGCCAGCAGCTTGGAACGGGGGAACACTGAAGCTTTCTTT
15	NA	TRBV5-1	TRBJ2-5	TRBD1	CASSIYRGQGETQYF	TGCGCCAGCAGCATATACAGGGGGCAGGGGGAGACCCAGTACTTC
12	few	TRBV9	TRBJ1-2	NA	CASSEVKGGYTF	TGTGCCAGCAGCGAGGTCAAGGGCGGCTACACCTTC